Reported below is one T cell receptor beta chain. Its antigen remains unidentified. A read error may explain this, as a much larger clone is one base away. CDR3 length: 11 amino acids. Germline CDR1 KGHSY, CDR2 FQNENV. The source material, RNA transcripts, was used to amplify TCR beta CDR3 regions. During a first-round RT-PCR of the TCR CDR3, the HTBI primer set was used. TCRdb itself ran the multiplex PCR reads through MiXCR, one entry per CDR3 protein. The sample holds approximately 400,000 distinct CDR3 sequences, approximately 15% seen once. The record originates from a study of T cells in Graves' hyperthyroidism and ophthalmopathy. Study overall: Prior to any treatment, at the point of initial diagnosis, peripheral blood was collected. Findings and limits, study-wide: Most thyroid clonotypes expanded above 0.001 appeared in blood too. Model predictions of ophthalmopathy came a median around 6.5 months before onset.

Out of over 7.5 ml of fresh peripheral blood came the PBMCs. This TCR came from a woman in her twenties or thirties with Graves' hyperthyroidism. The chain carries TRBV16 and TRBJ2-3, with 7 bases lining up with TRBD1. Sequencing was performed on blood. The DNA for the CDR3 is TGTGCCAGCACCCAACAGGGGCCGCAGTATTTT. Translating it yields CASTQQGPQYF.